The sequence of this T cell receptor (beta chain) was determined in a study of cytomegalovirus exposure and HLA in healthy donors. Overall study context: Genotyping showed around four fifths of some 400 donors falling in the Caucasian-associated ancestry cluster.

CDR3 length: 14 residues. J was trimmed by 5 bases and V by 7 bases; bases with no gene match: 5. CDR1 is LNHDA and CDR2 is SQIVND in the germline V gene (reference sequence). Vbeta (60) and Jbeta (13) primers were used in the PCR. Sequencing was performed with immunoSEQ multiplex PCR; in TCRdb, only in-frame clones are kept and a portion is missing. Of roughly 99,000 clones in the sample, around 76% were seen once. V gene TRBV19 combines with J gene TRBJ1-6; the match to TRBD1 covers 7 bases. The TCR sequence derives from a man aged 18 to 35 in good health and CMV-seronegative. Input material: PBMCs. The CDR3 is CASTPGQNNSPLHF. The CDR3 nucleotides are TGTGCCAGTACTCCGGGACAGAATAATTCACCCCTCCACTTT.